These T cell receptor beta chains were read from a single sample in a study of cytomegalovirus exposure and HLA in healthy donors. The table came from immunoSEQ multiplex PCR; TCRdb's copy has only in-frame clones and leaves some out. The table records approximately 140,000 clones, under 70% of them present only once. The sample taken for sequencing was PBMCs. All receptors come from a woman aged 55-69 years in good health and CMV-seronegative. CDR3s include the opening cysteine and the closing phenylalanine or tryptophan. The D gene is left open where the match is weak. Clone size is not always given. Where it is, it says once, few, many or a class for expanded clones.

TGTGCCAGCAGTTACTCAGGCGGCGAGCAGTACTTC | CASSYSGGEQYF | - | - | TRBJ2-7 | TRBV6-6
TGTGCCAGCAGTGGACCGACAGGGGCCACCTTAGGGCAGTTCTTC | CASSGPTGATLGQFF | - | TRBD1 | TRBJ2-1 | TRBV2
TGTGCCAGCAGCAACGCCCAGGGGAGTAGCGCTGAAGCTTTCTTT | CASSNAQGSSAEAFF | - | - | TRBJ1-1 | TRBV28
TGTGCCAGCAGCTTAGTCGCGACATCCGGGGAGCTGTTTTTT | CASSLVATSGELFF | few | - | TRBJ2-2 | TRBV11-2
TGTGCCAGCAGCCTAGGAGGGGGTACGCAGTATTTT | CASSLGGGTQYF | - | - | TRBJ2-3 | TRBV9
TGTGCCTTCGGCAGGGCGGGAGGCACCGGGGAGCTGTTTTTT | CAFGRAGGTGELFF | - | TRBD2 | TRBJ2-2 | TRBV5-6
TGTGCCAGCAGCTTATCTCACGGGAGCAATCAGCCCCAGCATTTT | CASSLSHGSNQPQHF | few | - | TRBJ1-5 | TRBV7-2
TGTGCCAGCAGCTTATTCCCGCGGGGAGGGAAGGGGGAGACCCAGTACTTC | CASSLFPRGGKGETQYF | few | TRBD2 | TRBJ2-5 | TRBV7-2
TGTGCCAGCAGCAAAAGGGAGGGAGGCAGCCAAGAGACCCAGTACTTC | CASSKREGGSQETQYF | - | - | TRBJ2-5 | TRBV21-1
TGTGCCAGCAGCTGGACAGGGAATAGCAATCAGCCCCAGCATTTT | CASSWTGNSNQPQHF | once | TRBD1 | TRBJ1-5 | TRBV5-5
TGTGCTAGCAGCTTACTGGGACAGCACACAGATACGCAGTATTTT | CASSLLGQHTDTQYF | - | TRBD1 | TRBJ2-3 | TRBV7-7